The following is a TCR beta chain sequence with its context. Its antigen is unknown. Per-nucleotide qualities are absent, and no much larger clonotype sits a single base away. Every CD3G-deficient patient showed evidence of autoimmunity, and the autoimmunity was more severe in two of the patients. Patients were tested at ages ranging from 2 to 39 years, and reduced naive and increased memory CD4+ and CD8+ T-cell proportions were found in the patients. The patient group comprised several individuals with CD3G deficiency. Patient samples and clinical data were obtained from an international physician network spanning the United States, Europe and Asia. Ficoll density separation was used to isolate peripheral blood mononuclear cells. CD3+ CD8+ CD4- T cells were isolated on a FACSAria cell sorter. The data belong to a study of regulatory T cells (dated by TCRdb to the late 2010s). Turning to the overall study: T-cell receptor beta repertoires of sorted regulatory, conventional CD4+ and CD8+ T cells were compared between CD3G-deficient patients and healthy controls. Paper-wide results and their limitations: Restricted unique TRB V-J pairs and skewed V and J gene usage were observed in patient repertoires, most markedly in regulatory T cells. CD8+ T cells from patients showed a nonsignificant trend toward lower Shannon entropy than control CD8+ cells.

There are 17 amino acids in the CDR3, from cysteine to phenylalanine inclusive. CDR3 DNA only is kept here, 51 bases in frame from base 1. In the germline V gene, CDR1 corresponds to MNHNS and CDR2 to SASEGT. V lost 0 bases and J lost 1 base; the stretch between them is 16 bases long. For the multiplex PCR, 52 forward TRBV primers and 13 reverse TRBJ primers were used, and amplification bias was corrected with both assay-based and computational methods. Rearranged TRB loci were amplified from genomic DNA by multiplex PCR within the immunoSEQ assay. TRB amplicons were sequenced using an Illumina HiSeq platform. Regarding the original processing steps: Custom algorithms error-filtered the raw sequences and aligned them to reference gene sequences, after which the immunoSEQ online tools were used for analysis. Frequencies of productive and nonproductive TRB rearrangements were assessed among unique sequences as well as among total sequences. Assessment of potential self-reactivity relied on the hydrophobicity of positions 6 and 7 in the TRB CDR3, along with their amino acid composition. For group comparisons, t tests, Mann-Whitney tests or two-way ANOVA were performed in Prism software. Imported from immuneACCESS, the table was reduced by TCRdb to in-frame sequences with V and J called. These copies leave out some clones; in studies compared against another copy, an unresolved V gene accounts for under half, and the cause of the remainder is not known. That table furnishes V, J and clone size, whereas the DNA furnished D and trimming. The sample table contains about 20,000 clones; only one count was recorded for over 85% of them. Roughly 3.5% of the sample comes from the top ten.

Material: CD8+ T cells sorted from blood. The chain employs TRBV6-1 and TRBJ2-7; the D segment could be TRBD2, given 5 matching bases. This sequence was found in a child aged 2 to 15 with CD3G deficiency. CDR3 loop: CASSEADGVGSSYEQYF. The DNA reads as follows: TGTGCCAGCAGTGAAGCGGACGGGGTGGGCAGTTCCTACGAGCAGTACTTC.